This T cell receptor beta chain is from a study of cytomegalovirus exposure and HLA in healthy donors. Whole-study findings and limits: Other equally common chains were less clonally expanded than HLA-associated TCR beta chains, a later analysis showed. In an earlier analysis, about 87% or about 30%: the productive usage of most TCR beta V segments.

CDR1 and CDR2 (germline): MNHEY, SVGAGI. Trimming took 4 bases from V and 7 from J; bases not matched to a gene: 4. CDR3 size: 14 residues. Use of 60 Vbeta and 13 Jbeta primers characterized the PCR. In the original workflow: Roughly 11 million shared chains were among the roughly 80 million unique TCR beta chains that a later analysis counted. Here immunoSEQ multiplex PCR was the method, and the copy in TCRdb shows in-frame clones only, minus some. V and J calls and clone size are given by that table; D and trimming were obtained from the DNA. The table shows under 150,000 clones, with 65% to 90% occurring only once. As for this clone: Its antigen is as yet unknown.

The rearrangement links TRBV6-5 to TRBJ2-2; 9 nucleotides agree with TRBD1. This receptor was obtained from a male donor in good health and CMV-seropositive. The sample was PBMCs. CDR3 sequence: CASSSQGADGELFF. CDR3 sequence (DNA): TGTGCCAGCAGTTCACAGGGGGCCGACGGGGAGCTGTTTTTT.